Following are 29 T cell receptor beta chains from one sample sequenced in a study of cytomegalovirus exposure and HLA in healthy donors. In the PCR, 60 Vbeta and 13 Jbeta primers were used. The assay was immunoSEQ multiplex PCR, and TCRdb's table has in-frame clones only and misses some. Of 150,000 to 170,000 clones in the sample, 75% to 85% were seen once. The specimen sequenced was PBMCs. These receptors were obtained from a woman in her thirties or forties in good health and CMV-seropositive.

As to this clone: Other DNA sequences from this sample encode an identical CDR3 as well. The chain uses TRBV6-6 and TRBJ1-5; D is possibly TRBD1 (5 bases). Per the germline V gene, CDR1 is MNHNY and CDR2 is SVGAGI (reference sequence). The CDR3 extends over 13 amino acids. Deletions cut 2 bases from V and 6 bases from J, with 8 bases between. Here the CDR3 reads CASSYRGGQPQHF. The CDR3, as DNA: TGTGCCAGCAGTTACCGGGGGGGTCAGCCCCAGCATTTT.

This chain's CDR3 is CASSMAGADQPQHF. The CDR3 DNA is TGTGCCAGTAGTATGGCGGGGGCAGACCAGCCCCAGCATTTT. This chain joins TRBV19 and TRBJ1-5, with a possible D match to TRBD1 (6 bases). The CDR3 runs to 14 residues. Trimming took off 3 bases at V and 7 bases at J, with 13 bases between the two ends. The germline CDR1 and CDR2 sequences are LNHDA and SQIVND (reference sequence).

The chain carries TRBV10-3 and TRBJ2-7; D not certain. The CDR3 runs 15 residues. V lost 4 bases and J 2 bases, leaving 15 bases between the germline ends. From germline, CDR1 is ENHRY and CDR2 SYGVKD. CDR3 coding DNA: TGTGCCATCAGTGCCCCCCCGCCCGAGGCCTACGAGCAGTACTTC. Translated: CAISAPPPEAYEQYF.

The rearrangement joins TRBV28 to TRBJ1-1; D is undetermined. Trimming left V 3 bases short and J 1 base short, with 6 bases between. The CDR3 has 13 residues. Germline CDR1 and CDR2: MDHEN and SYDVKM. In DNA form, the CDR3 reads TGTGCCAGCAGTTTCCCTTCGAACACTGAAGCTTTCTTT. It is translated as CASSFPSNTEAFF. Supplemented by reference TRBV28 and TRBJ1-1, the full variable domain reads DVKVTQSSRYLVKRTGEKVFLECVQDMDHENMFWYRQDPGLGLRLIYFSYDVKMKEKGDIPEGYSVSREKKERFSLILESASTNQTSMYLCASSFPSNTEAFFGQGTRLTVV.

This clone was found once. CDR3 residues: CASSPSGRDTDTQYF. CDR3 coding DNA: TGTGCCAGCAGCCCGAGCGGGAGAGATACAGATACGCAGTATTTT. The genes are TRBV11-3 and TRBJ2-3; 8 bases fit TRBD2. Germline assignment: CDR1 SGHNT and CDR2 YENEEA. Trimming removed 5 bases from V and 3 bases from J; junction bases left unmatched: 7. There are 15 residues in the CDR3.

The gene calls are TRBV7-9 and TRBJ1-4, with no clear D. The CDR3 is 19 amino acids. Looked up from germline, CDR1 is SEHNR and CDR2 is FQNEAQ (reference sequence). V was cut by 0 bases and J by 0 bases, with 17 bases left in between. CDR3 loop: CASSLASTRERATNEKLFF. The CDR3 DNA reads as TGTGCCAGCAGCTTAGCGAGCACGAGAGAGCGAGCAACTAATGAAAAACTGTTTTTT.

The chain joins TRBV11-2 to TRBJ2-1; 7 bases match TRBD2. CDR1 and CDR2 from the germline V gene are SGHAT and FQNNGV. The CDR3 is 14 residues long. With V trimmed by 2 bases and J by 10 bases, 8 bases remained unmatched. CDR3 residues: CASSLSGGSREQFF. The CDR3 DNA reads as TGTGCCAGCAGCTTATCGGGCGGGAGCAGGGAGCAGTTCTTC.

The gene calls are TRBV19 and TRBJ1-5; 8 bases match TRBD1. The V segment lost 3 bases and the J segment 0 bases; nucleotides outside the gene matches: 7. CDR3 length: 17 residues. Germline CDR1 reads LNHDA; CDR2 reads SQIVND (reference sequence). CDR3 protein: CASSMGGQAYSNQPQHF. CDR3 sequence (DNA): TGTGCCAGTAGTATGGGGGGACAGGCATATAGCAATCAGCCCCAGCATTTT.

This chain uses TRBV19 with TRBJ1-2; a possible D gene is TRBD1 (5 bases). Deletions cut 5 bases from V and 0 bases from J, with 13 bases between. Germline CDR1 and CDR2: LNHDA and SQIVND (reference sequence). The CDR3 has 15 residues. The CDR3 DNA reads as TGTGCCAGTAGTCTTCGACAGAGACCTAACTATGGCTACACCTTC. This codes for CASSLRQRPNYGYTF. Variable domain in full (rest from reference TRBV19 and TRBJ1-2): DGGITQSPKYLFRKEGQNVTLSCEQNLNHDAMYWYRQDPGQGLRLIYYSQIVNDFQKGDIAEGYSVSREKKESFPLTVTSAQKNPTAFYLCASSLRQRPNYGYTFGSGTRLTVV.

The chain links TRBV28 to TRBJ2-2; 7 bases agree with TRBD1. V trimming: 3 bases; J trimming: 4 bases; junction bases outside the gene matches: 5. The CDR3 contains 15 residues. The germline gives CDR1 MDHEN, CDR2 SYDVKM. CDR3 amino acids: CASSFRAGGTGELFF. The CDR3 DNA sequence: TGTGCCAGCAGTTTTCGGGCAGGGGGCACCGGGGAGCTGTTTTTT.

The chain employs TRBV28 and TRBJ1-5, with D uncertain. CDR3 size: 13 residues. Deletions cut 6 bases from V and 5 bases from J, with 11 bases between. Germline-derived CDR1 and CDR2 are MDHEN and SYDVKM. The CDR3 sequence: CASRSGIYQPQHF. The CDR3 region has the DNA TGTGCCAGCAGAAGCGGAATCTATCAGCCCCAGCATTTT.

The chain recombines TRBV28 with TRBJ2-3, with TRBD2 as a possible D gene (5 bases). The V and J ends lost 6 bases and 2 bases respectively, with 12 bases between them. The CDR3 has 14 residues. Per the germline V gene, CDR1 is MDHEN and CDR2 is SYDVKM. The CDR3 DNA follows: TGTGCCAGCAGCCCCAGCGGCGACACAGATACGCAGTATTTT. It translates to CASSPSGDTDTQYF.

The V gene is TRBV4-1, the J gene TRBJ1-2; the D gene is possibly TRBD1 (6 bases). Germline V gene lookup returns CDR1 MGHRA and CDR2 YSYEKL. V lost 2 bases to trimming and J lost 5 bases, with 15 bases between them. The CDR3 contains 15 residues. The chain's CDR3 is CASSQPQGLYYGYTF. Here the CDR3 DNA reads TGCGCCAGCAGCCAACCACAGGGTTTGTATTATGGCTACACCTTC.

This sequence joins TRBV28 and TRBJ1-2; 7 nucleotides align to TRBD1. V lost 3 bases and J lost 3; bases outside the gene matches: 13. The CDR3 covers 17 residues. Germline lookup yields CDR1 MDHEN and CDR2 SYDVKM. The CDR3, as DNA: TGTGCCAGCAGTTTGAGGGCCCGGCGACAGGGTTACTATGGCTACACCTTC. This encodes CASSLRARRQGYYGYTF.

This sequence joins TRBV19 and TRBJ2-3; 9 nucleotides agree with TRBD2. CDR3 length: 16 residues. With V trimmed by 9 bases and J by 2 bases, 12 bases remained unmatched. Germline V CDR1 and CDR2: LNHDA, SQIVND (reference sequence). The DNA for the CDR3 is TGTGCCAGCTCCTTGAGTAGCGGGAGTTTCACAGATACGCAGTATTTT. Amino acids: CASSLSSGSFTDTQYF.

The chain combines TRBV28 with TRBJ1-5; TRBD1 agrees at 9 bases. Trimming took 2 bases from V and 2 from J; bases not matched to a gene: 10. The length of the CDR3 is 18 residues. Germline V gene data show CDR1 as MDHEN and CDR2 as SYDVKM. The CDR3 nucleotides are TGTGCCAGCAGTTTACGTTTACAGGGGGCGCGAGGCAATCAGCCCCAGCATTTT. Encoded protein: CASSLRLQGARGNQPQHF.

The CDR3 is CASSPKPAGNYGYTF. CDR3 DNA: TGCGCCAGCAGCCCGAAACCCGCGGGGAACTATGGCTACACCTTC. The chain employs TRBV5-1 and TRBJ1-2; no firm D call. The germline CDR1 and CDR2 sequences are SGHRS and YFSETQ. The CDR3 is 15 residues long. V lost 4 bases to trimming and J lost 2 bases, with 15 bases between them.

V and J are TRBV19 and TRBJ1-5; no firm D call. This CDR3 is built from 14 residues. Trimming stripped 1 base from V and 7 bases from J, with 11 bases between. Germline CDR1 LNHDA, CDR2 SQIVND (reference sequence). CDR3 protein: CASSIGLGRQPQHF. CDR3 sequence (DNA): TGTGCCAGTAGTATAGGGCTGGGCCGGCAGCCCCAGCATTTT.

V gene TRBV10-3 combines with J gene TRBJ1-1; 8 positions match TRBD1. V lost 0 bases and J lost 1; bases outside the gene matches: 13. The CDR3 loop spans 19 amino acids. Germline V gene sequence: CDR1 ENHRY, CDR2 SYGVKD. CDR3 amino acids: CAISESRVGRGRRNTEAFF. The CDR3 DNA reads as TGTGCCATCAGTGAGTCGAGGGTAGGCAGGGGGCGGAGGAACACTGAAGCTTTCTTT.

This rearrangement joins TRBV7-8 to TRBJ2-2; possible D gene TRBD2, 6 bases. This CDR3 region has 15 residues. V was cut by 0 bases and J by 3 bases, with 8 bases left in between. Germline loops: CDR1 SGHVS, CDR2 FQNEAQ. The CDR3 here is CASSLAGRYTGELFF. CDR3 nucleotides: TGTGCCAGCAGCTTAGCAGGGAGGTACACCGGGGAGCTGTTTTTT.

The J gene is TRBJ1-5, the V gene TRBV28; the D gene is possibly TRBD1 (6 bases). This CDR3 comprises 16 residues. V lost 6 bases to trimming and J lost 2 bases, with 17 bases between them. From germline, CDR1 is MDHEN and CDR2 SYDVKM. The CDR3 loop is CASRRAQGRGNQPQHF. Here the CDR3 DNA reads TGTGCCAGCAGACGAGCCCAGGGGCGAGGCAATCAGCCCCAGCATTTT.

The J gene is TRBJ1-1, the V gene TRBV10-3; the match to TRBD1 covers 7 bases. Germline CDR1 is ENHRY and CDR2 is SYGVKD. The CDR3 length is 15 residues. V trimming: 3 bases; J trimming: 0 bases; junction bases outside the gene matches: 4. The CDR3 is CAISEQGKMNTEAFF. CDR3 nucleotide sequence: TGTGCCATCAGTGAACAGGGGAAAATGAACACTGAAGCTTTCTTT.

This rearrangement joins TRBV7-9 to TRBJ2-3; 12 nucleotides match TRBD2. CDR1 and CDR2 from the germline V gene are SEHNR and FQNEAQ (reference sequence). V dropped 3 bases and J dropped 2; count of bases not matched to a gene: 3. The CDR3 sequence is 16 residues long. DNA of the CDR3: TGTGCCAGCAGCTTCAGACTAGCGGGAGACACAGATACGCAGTATTTT. Its protein is CASSFRLAGDTDTQYF. The full variable domain, rest sourced from reference TRBV7-9 and TRBJ2-3, is DTGVSQNPRHKITKRGQNVTFRCDPISEHNRLYWYRQTLGQGPEFLTYFQNEAQLEKSRLLSDRFSAERPKGSFSTLEIQRTEQGDSAMYLCASSFRLAGDTDTQYFGPGTRLTVL.

The chain couples TRBV7-2 to TRBJ2-1, with TRBD2 identical over 11 bases. The germline V gene has CDR1 SGHTA and CDR2 FQGNSA. This CDR3 has 16 amino acids. With 5 bases clipped from V and 4 bases from J, the junction kept 7 bases outside the gene matches. In DNA, the CDR3 is TGTGCCAGCAGCAGCTCGGGACTAGCGGTTTACAATGAGCAGTTCTTC. Its translation: CASSSSGLAVYNEQFF.

The chain couples TRBV5-1 to TRBJ2-1; D not certain. Deletions cut 0 bases from V and 4 bases from J, with 11 bases between. The germline V gene encodes CDR1 SGHRS and CDR2 YFSETQ. This CDR3 spans 15 amino acids. CDR3 sequence: CASSLENLIYNEQFF. The DNA for the CDR3 is TGCGCCAGCAGCTTGGAAAACCTAATTTACAATGAGCAGTTCTTC.

This chain links TRBV6-1 with TRBJ2-1, with D possibly matching TRBD2 (6 bases). This CDR3 contains 14 residues. CDR1 is MNHNS and CDR2 is SASEGT in the germline V gene. The germline V and J ends were trimmed by 3 bases and 10 bases, with 16 bases remaining between them. The CDR3 reads CASSDSSGTGEQFF. CDR3 bases: TGTGCCAGCAGTGATTCTTCGGGGACTGGGGAGCAGTTCTTC.

This CDR3 reads CSVEGFGGGSPSEQYF. The CDR3 coding sequence is TGCAGCGTTGAAGGATTCGGCGGGGGGAGCCCTTCCGAGCAGTACTTC. The chain links TRBV29-1 to TRBJ2-5; 8 positions match TRBD2. The last part of the DNA fits TRBJ2-7 better; the J call may be wrong. The CDR3 is made up of 16 amino acids. The germline CDR1 and CDR2 sequences are SQVTM and ANQGSEA.

The rearrangement uses TRBV10-1 and TRBJ1-3, with D possibly being TRBD1 (5 bases). The CDR3 has 13 amino acids. V was cut by 3 bases and J by 6 bases, with 9 bases left in between. In germline, CDR1 is WNHNN, CDR2 SYGVQD (reference sequence). The CDR3 loop reads CASSDPGQNTIYF. In nucleotides, the CDR3 is TGCGCCAGCAGTGATCCAGGGCAAAACACCATATATTTT.

The chain links TRBV11-3 to TRBJ2-1, with TRBD2 identical over 14 bases. The CDR3 sequence is 18 residues long. V shed 4 bases and J 8 bases; nucleotides not matched to a gene: 13. In germline, CDR1 is SGHNT, CDR2 YENEEA. The CDR3 is CASSSPGLAGAVSDEQFF. CDR3 sequence (DNA): TGTGCCAGCAGCTCCCCGGGACTAGCGGGAGCAGTCTCGGATGAGCAGTTCTTC.